The 12 T cell receptor beta chains below were found in one sample sequenced in a study of T-cell memory formation after mild COVID-19. In TCRdb, the 5' RACE reads were re-called with MiXCR into one record per CDR3 protein. The sample has hundreds of thousands of distinct CDR3 sequences; around a sixth are singletons. Sequenced material: PBMCs or a T cell subset sorted from them (not recorded which). The source of these receptors is an adult woman who had mild COVID-19 (a few samples of this study predate the infection). Cell type and time point are not known.

This clonotype turned up a few times. The V and J genes are TRBV7-9 and TRBJ2-5; the match to TRBD2 covers 8 bases. The CDR3 has 14 amino acids. V was pared by 5 bases and J by 5 bases, with 7 bases of the junction left unmatched. Per the germline V gene, CDR1 is SEHNR and CDR2 is FQNEAQ (reference sequence). The CDR3: CASSSSGAYETQYF. CDR3 nucleotides: TGTGCCAGCAGCAGTAGCGGGGCATATGAGACCCAGTACTTC.

This clonotype showed up just a few times. The chain uses TRBV4-3 and TRBJ2-3, with TRBD2 matching over 9 bases. The J segment lost 6 bases and the V segment lost 1 base, leaving 11 bases of the junction unmatched. The CDR3 extends over 17 amino acids. From germline, CDR1 is LGHNA and CDR2 YSLEER. The CDR3 loop is CASSQVRSSGKPDTQYF. DNA of the CDR3: TGCGCCAGCAGCCAAGTTAGGTCTAGCGGGAAGCCGGATACGCAGTATTTT.

This clonotype was seen a few times. V usage is TRBV20-1 and J usage is TRBJ2-3; D may be TRBD1 (5 bases). The CDR3 consists of 15 residues. The V end lost 4 bases, the J end lost 4 bases, and 18 bases lay between the germline ends. The germline gives CDR1 DFQATT, CDR2 SNEGSKA (reference sequence). CDR3 sequence reads: CSANSGADPADTQYF. In nucleotides, the CDR3 is TGCAGTGCTAATAGTGGGGCCGACCCTGCAGATACGCAGTATTTT.

This clonotype was observed a handful of times. The chain carries TRBV10-3 and TRBJ2-1; D not certain. The CDR3 runs to 17 residues. V was clipped by 0 bases and J by 5 bases, with 17 bases between them. Looked up from germline, CDR1 is ENHRY and CDR2 is SYGVKD. The CDR3 protein is CAISESTHEDQHNEQFF. For the CDR3, the DNA is TGTGCCATCAGTGAGTCGACTCACGAGGACCAGCACAATGAGCAGTTCTTC.

This sequence joins TRBV4-1 and TRBJ2-5; tentatively, D is TRBD2 (6 bases). Germline V gene lookup returns CDR1 MGHRA and CDR2 YSYEKL. CDR3 size: 14 residues. Trimming removed 1 base from V and 3 bases from J, with 9 bases in between. The CDR3 loop reads CASSQVGGEETQYF. CDR3 nucleotide sequence: TGCGCCAGCAGCCAAGTAGGCGGGGAAGAGACCCAGTACTTC.

This clonotype was seen a few times. The DNA for the CDR3 is TGTGCCACTTACAGGGGGGGTACGCAGTATTTT. Translated, it gives CATYRGGTQYF. V gene TRBV24-1 combines with J gene TRBJ2-3, with a possible D match to TRBD1 (8 bases). This CDR3 contains 11 residues. The V end was cut by 10 bases, the J end by 8 bases, with 12 bases between. Germline assignment: CDR1 KGHDR and CDR2 SFDVKD.

There are a few counts of this clonotype. The rearrangement uses TRBV5-1 and TRBJ2-2; no clear D gene. Germline assignment: CDR1 SGHRS and CDR2 YFSETQ. V lost 2 bases and J lost 1, with 6 bases in between. The CDR3 is made up of 14 amino acids. In nucleotides, the CDR3 is TGCGCCAGCAGCTTCCCTCGGAACACCGGGGAGCTGTTTTTT. It specifies CASSFPRNTGELFF.

This clonotype appeared a few times. The chain combines TRBV7-3 with TRBJ2-7, with 8 bases lining up with TRBD1. The germline V gene encodes CDR1 SGHTA and CDR2 FQGTGA. The V and J ends lost 5 bases and 12 bases, in that order; junction bases with no gene match: 12. The CDR3 extends over 13 amino acids. The CDR3 is CASSPGTGGSLYF. The CDR3 DNA reads TGTGCCAGCAGCCCGGGAACAGGGGGATCGTTGTACTTC.

The V and J genes are TRBV7-6 and TRBJ1-6; D is unresolved. The germline CDR1 and CDR2 sequences are SGHVS and FNYEAQ. The CDR3 sequence is 12 residues long. Between the trimmed V and J ends, which lost 8 bases and 7 bases, there was a span of 9 bases. The CDR3 DNA sequence: TGTGCCAGCGGTGGCGACAATTCACCCCTCCACTTT. Amino acids: CASGGDNSPLHF.

The chain uses TRBV21-1 and TRBJ2-7; TRBD1 was called by the table and not checked on the DNA. TRBV21-1 is shown as a pseudogene. This CDR3 spans 13 amino acids. CDR3 residues: CASSKEGVYEQYV. CDR3 bases: TGTGCCAGCAGCAAAGAGGGGGTCTACGAGCAGTACGTC.

The CDR3: CATLATNTGELFF. The CDR3 DNA follows: TGTGCCACACTAGCGACGAACACCGGGGAGCTGTTTTTT. The chain links TRBV24-1 to TRBJ2-2; 7 bases fit TRBD2. The CDR3 extends over 13 amino acids. The V gene end was trimmed by 10 bases and the J gene end by 0 bases; junction bases not matched to a gene: 1. CDR1 is KGHDR and CDR2 is SFDVKD in the germline V gene.

The J gene is TRBJ1-5, the V gene TRBV12-3 or TRBV12-4; D is ambiguous. The length of the CDR3 is 15 residues. Trimming removed 1 base at V and 0 bases at J, with 7 bases between. CDR3 region: CASSLEAGSNQPQHF. CDR3 DNA sequence: TGTGCCAGCAGTTTAGAGGCAGGTAGCAATCAGCCCCAGCATTTT.